This T cell receptor (beta chain) appears in the sequencing data of a study of CD8 T cells in ankylosing spondylitis. Overall study findings and caveats: A motif in TCR beta, a set of eight highly homologous variants, appeared characteristic of ankylosing spondylitis blood.

This clonotype was counted many times. Its antigen is currently unknown. TCRdb reprocessed the 5' RACE reads with MiXCR, giving one entry per CDR3 protein. The sample lists 300,000 to 350,000 distinct CDR3 sequences; around a tenth were seen once. Germline loops: CDR1 ENHRY, CDR2 SYGVKD. The CDR3 totals 15 residues. Trimming took 2 bases from V and 0 from J, leaving 9 bases between them. This receptor was taken from a female donor with ankylosing spondylitis or in good health (not recorded which). The chain recombines TRBV10-3 with TRBJ2-3; TRBD2 is a possible D gene (6 bases). Sequencing was performed on blood, either unsorted or a sorted T cell fraction (not recorded which). The CDR3 is CAISETSLSTDTQYF. CDR3 coding DNA: TGTGCCATCAGTGAGACTAGCCTTAGCACAGATACGCAGTATTTT.